Listed here is a single T cell receptor beta chain. Its antigen is not identified. This entry belongs to a study of CD8+ T cells in alopecia areata. As part of sample collection, lesional scalp punch biopsies and peripheral blood were taken from alopecia areata patients. Germline-derived CDR1 and CDR2 are LGHNA and YNFKEQ. This CDR3 comprises 14 residues. V dropped 4 bases and J dropped 7 bases, with 16 bases sitting between them. Broader study findings: Normal scalp had lower clonality than lesional scalp, with alopecia totalis/universalis lesions showing this most strongly. Against the mouse data, patients shared TCRs less clearly, possibly for HLA reasons.

Extraction and reverse transcription of RNA yielded cDNA as the sequencing template. The method was immunoSEQ multiplex PCR; TCRdb's version includes in-frame clones alone and lacks a portion of them. The table includes some 110,000 clones, about two fifths detected once. V usage is TRBV4-2 and J usage is TRBJ1-1; D is possibly TRBD1 (5 bases). The sequence was collected from a human donor with alopecia areata. Sequences were obtained from CD4+ T cells sorted from blood. The CDR3 loop is CASSPLGGAREAFF. CDR3 sequence (DNA): TGTGCCAGCAGCCCGCTCGGGGGTGCTCGTGAAGCTTTCTTT.